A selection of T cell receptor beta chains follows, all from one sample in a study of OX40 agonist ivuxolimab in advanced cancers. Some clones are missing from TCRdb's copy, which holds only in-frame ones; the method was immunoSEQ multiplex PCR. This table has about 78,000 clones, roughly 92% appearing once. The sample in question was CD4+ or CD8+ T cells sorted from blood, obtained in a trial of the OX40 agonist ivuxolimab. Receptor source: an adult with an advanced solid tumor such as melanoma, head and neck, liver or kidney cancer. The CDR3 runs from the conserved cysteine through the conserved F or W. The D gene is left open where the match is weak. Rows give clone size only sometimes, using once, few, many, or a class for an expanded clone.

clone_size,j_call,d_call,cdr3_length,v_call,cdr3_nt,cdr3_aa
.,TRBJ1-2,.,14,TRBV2,TGTGCCAGCAGCTCCCAAGGGGTGGACTATGGCTACACCTTC,CASSSQGVDYGYTF
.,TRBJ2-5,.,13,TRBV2,TGTGCCAGCAGTGGGACAGCCCAAGAGACCCAGTACTTC,CASSGTAQETQYF
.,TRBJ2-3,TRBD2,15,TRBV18,TGTGCCAGCTCTCGGAGTAGCGGGGGTGCAGATACGCAGTATTTT,CASSRSSGGADTQYF
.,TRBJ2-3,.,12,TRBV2,TGTGCCAGCGCAGTGAGCACAGATACGCAGTATTTT,CASAVSTDTQYF
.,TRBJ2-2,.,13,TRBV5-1,TGCGCCAGCAGCTTGGATGGGGCCGGGGAGCTGTTTTTT,CASSLDGAGELFF
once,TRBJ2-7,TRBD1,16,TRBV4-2,TGTGCCAGCAGCACCCGTCGGACAGGGGACTTCTACGAGCAGTACTTC,CASSTRRTGDFYEQYF
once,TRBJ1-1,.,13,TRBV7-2,TGTGCCAGCAGCTTAAGGCAGGGCACTGAAGCTTTCTTT,CASSLRQGTEAFF
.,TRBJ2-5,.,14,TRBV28,TGTGCCAGCAGACCCACAGGGCTGAGGGAGACCCAGTACTTC,CASRPTGLRETQYF
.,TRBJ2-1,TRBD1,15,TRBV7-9,TGTGCCAGCAGCCTCGGGACAGGAGGGGGCAATGAGCAGTTCTTC,CASSLGTGGGNEQFF
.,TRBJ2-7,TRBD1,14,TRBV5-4,TGTGCCAGCAGCCGCGGACAGGGAAGCTACGAGCAGTACTTC,CASSRGQGSYEQYF
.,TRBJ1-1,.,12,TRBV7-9,TGTGCCAGCAGCCTGGGGGGCCTTGAAGCTTTCTTT,CASSLGGLEAFF
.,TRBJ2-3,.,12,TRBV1,TGCACCAGCAGCCAAGATAGAAGTACGCAGTATTTT,CTSSQDRSTQYF
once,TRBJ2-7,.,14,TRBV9,TGTGCCAGCAGCGTAGCCCCGGGGCCCTACGAGCAGTACTTC,CASSVAPGPYEQYF